The source of this TCR beta chain is a study of molecular identifiers for immune sequencing clone quantification. Study outcomes and limitations: Identical TCR molecules that share a barcode could lead to an underestimation of highly expanded clone sizes. More than 98% of effector molecules, versus under 1% of naive-cell molecules, belonged to clones above 20 RNA copies.

A word on this clonotype: Its antigen is not known.

TCRdb redid the calling of the PCR reads with MiXCR, one entry per CDR3 protein. The sample contains fewer than 350,000 distinct CDR3 sequences, over 20% of which appear only once. Construction of naive CD8 libraries employed roughly 20,000 to 1,000,000 sorted cells together with 10%, 30% or 50% RNA. When naive CD8 T cells were sorted, they were gated as CD8+CD4-CCR7+CD45RA+. The sample was naive CD8+ T cells from blood, with Jurkat cell RNA spiked in. The subset is: FACS-sorted CD8+CD4-CCR7+CD45RA+ naive T cells. This receptor was obtained from a human donor in good health. Some libraries in this study had Jurkat cell RNA spiked in.

CDR3 sequence: CSARAPFDRGGIDTQYF. As DNA, the CDR3 is TGCAGTGCTAGGGCTCCGTTTGACAGGGGCGGGATAGATACGCAGTATTTT. The V gene is TRBV20-1, the J gene TRBJ2-3; 8 positions agree with TRBD1. The CDR3 extends over 17 amino acids. The germline CDR1 and CDR2 sequences are DFQATT and SNEGSKA (reference sequence). Trimming cost V 3 bases and J 5 bases; bases outside gene matches: 16.